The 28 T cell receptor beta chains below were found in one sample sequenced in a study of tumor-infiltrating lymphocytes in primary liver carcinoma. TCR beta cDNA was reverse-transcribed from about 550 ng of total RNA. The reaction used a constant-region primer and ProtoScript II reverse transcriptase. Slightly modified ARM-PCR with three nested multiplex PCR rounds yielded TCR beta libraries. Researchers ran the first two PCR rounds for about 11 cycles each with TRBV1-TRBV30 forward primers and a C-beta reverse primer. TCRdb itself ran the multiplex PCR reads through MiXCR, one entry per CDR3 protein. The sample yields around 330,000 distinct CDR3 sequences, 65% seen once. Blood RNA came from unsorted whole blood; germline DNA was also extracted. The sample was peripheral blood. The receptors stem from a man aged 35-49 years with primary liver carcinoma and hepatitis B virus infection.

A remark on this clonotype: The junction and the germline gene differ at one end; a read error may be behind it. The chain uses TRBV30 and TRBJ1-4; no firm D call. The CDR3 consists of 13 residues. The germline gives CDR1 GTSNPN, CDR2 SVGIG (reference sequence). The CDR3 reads CAWRDGFNEKPFF. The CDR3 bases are TGTGCCTGGAGGGACGGATTTAATGAAAAACCGTTTTTT.

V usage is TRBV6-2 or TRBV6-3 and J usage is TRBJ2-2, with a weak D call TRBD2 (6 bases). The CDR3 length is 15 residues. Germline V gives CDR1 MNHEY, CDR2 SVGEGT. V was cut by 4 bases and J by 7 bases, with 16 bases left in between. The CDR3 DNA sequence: TGTGCCAGCAGTTTGAGACTAACGGGAGACGGGGAGCTGTTTTTT. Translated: CASSLRLTGDGELFF.

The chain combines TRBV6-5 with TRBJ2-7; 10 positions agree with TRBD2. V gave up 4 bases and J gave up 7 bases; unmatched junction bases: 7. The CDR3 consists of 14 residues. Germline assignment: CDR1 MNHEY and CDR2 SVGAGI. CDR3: CASSSLAGAEEQYF. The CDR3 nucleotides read TGTGCCAGCAGTTCCCTAGCGGGGGCGGAAGAGCAGTACTTC.

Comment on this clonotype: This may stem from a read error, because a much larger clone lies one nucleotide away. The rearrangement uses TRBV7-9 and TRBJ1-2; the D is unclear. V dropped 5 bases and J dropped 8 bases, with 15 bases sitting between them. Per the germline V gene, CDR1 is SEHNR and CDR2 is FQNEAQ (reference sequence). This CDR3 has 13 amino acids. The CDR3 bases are TGTGCCAGCAGCCCCGTGACTTCGCTAGGCTACACCTTC. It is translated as CASSPVTSLGYTF.

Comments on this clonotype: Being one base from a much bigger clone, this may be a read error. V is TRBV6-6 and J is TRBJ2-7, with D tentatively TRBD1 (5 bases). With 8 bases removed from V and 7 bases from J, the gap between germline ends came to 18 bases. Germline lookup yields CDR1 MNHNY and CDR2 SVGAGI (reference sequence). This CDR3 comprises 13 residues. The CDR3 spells CASQGNGHTEQYF. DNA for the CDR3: TGTGCCAGCCAGGGAAACGGACATACGGAGCAGTACTTC.

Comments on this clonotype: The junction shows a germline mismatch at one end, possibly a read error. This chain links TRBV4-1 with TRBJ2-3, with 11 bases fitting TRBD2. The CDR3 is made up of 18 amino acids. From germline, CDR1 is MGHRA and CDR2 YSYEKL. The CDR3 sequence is CASSLRVTSGGSTDTLYF. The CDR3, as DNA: TGCGCCAGCAGCCTTCGGGTCACTAGCGGGGGTAGCACAGATACGCTGTATTTT.

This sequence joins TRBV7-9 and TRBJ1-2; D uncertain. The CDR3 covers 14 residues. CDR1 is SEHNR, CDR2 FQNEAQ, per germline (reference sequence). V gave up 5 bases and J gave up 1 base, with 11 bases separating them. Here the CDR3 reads CASSAQGSNYGYTF. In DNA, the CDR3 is TGTGCCAGCAGCGCGCAAGGAAGTAACTATGGCTACACCTTC.

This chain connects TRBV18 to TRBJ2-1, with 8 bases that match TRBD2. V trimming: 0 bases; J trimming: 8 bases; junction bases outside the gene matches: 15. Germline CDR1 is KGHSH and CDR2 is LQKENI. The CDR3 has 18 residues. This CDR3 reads CASSPPIQRETNIYEQFF. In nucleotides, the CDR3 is TGTGCCAGCTCACCACCCATCCAGCGGGAGACTAATATCTATGAGCAGTTCTTC.

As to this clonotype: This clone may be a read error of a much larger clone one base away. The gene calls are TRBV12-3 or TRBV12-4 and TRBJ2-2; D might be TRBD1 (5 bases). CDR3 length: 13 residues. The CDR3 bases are TGTACCAGCAGTTTAGTAGGGGACGGGGAGCTGTTTTTT. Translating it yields CTSSLVGDGELFF.

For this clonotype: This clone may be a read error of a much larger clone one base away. The CDR3 loop is CTSRLADNEQFF. The CDR3 DNA follows: TGTACCAGTAGACTAGCGGACAATGAGCAGTTCTTC. The chain is built from TRBV6-6 and TRBJ2-1; 9 bases agree with TRBD2. Germline values: CDR1 MNHNY, CDR2 SVGAGI (reference sequence). This CDR3 spans 12 amino acids.

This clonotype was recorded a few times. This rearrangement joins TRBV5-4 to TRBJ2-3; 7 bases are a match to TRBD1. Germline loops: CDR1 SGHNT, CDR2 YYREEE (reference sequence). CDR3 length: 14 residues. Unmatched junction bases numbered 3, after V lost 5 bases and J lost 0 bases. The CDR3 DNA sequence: TGTGCCAGCAGACCGGACAGGAGCACAGATACGCAGTATTTT. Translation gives CASRPDRSTDTQYF.

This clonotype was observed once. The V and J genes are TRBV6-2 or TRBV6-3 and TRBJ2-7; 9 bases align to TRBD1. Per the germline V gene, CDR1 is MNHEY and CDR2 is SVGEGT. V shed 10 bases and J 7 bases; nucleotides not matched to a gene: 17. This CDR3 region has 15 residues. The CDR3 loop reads CATTPSGTGIEEQYF. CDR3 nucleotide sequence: TGTGCCACCACCCCCTCAGGGACAGGGATTGAGGAGCAGTACTTC.

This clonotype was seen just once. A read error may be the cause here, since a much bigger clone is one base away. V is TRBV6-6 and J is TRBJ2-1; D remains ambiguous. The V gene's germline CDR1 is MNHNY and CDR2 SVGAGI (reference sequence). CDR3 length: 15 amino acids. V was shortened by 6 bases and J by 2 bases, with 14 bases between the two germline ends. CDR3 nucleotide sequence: TGTGCCAGCAGCCCCAGCGTGAAGACCTACAATGAGCAGTTCTTC. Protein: CASSPSVKTYNEQFF.

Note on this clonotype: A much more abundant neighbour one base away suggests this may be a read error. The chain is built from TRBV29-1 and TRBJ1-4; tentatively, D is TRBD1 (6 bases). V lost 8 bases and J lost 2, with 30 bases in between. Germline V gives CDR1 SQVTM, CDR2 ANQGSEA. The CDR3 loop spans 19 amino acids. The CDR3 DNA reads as TGCAGCATCCGAATCCGGGGGGGCTTCCGAATCTCGACTAATGAAAAACTGTTTTTT. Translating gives CSIRIRGGFRISTNEKLFF. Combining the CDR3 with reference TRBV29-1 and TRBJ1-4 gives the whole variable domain SAVISQKPSRDICQRGTSLTIQCQVDSQVTMMFWYRQQPGQSLTLIATANQGSEATYESGFVIDKFPISRPNLTFSTLTVSNMSPEDSSIYLCSIRIRGGFRISTNEKLFFGSGTQLSVL.

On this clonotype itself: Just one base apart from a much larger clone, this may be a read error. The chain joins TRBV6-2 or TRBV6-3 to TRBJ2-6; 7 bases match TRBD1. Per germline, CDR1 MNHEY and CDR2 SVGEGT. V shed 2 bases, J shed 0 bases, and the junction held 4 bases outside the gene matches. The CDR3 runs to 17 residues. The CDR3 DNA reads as TGTGCCAGCAGTTACAGGGGGCCGAACTCTGGGGCCAACGTCCTGACTTTC. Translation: CASSYRGPNSGANVLTF.

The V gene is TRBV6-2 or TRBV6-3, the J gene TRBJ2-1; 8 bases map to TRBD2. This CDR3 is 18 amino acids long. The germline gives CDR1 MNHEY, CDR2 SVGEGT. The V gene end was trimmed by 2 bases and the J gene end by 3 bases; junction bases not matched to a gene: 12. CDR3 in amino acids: CASSYPPSRAGVYNEQFF. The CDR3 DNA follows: TGTGCCAGCAGTTACCCACCCTCCCGAGCGGGGGTCTACAATGAGCAGTTCTTC.

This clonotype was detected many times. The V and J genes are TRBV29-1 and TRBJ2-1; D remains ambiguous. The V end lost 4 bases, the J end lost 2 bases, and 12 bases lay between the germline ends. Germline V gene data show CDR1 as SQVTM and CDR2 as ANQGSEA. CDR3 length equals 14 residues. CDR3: CSVALGETYNEQFF. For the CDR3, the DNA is TGCAGCGTTGCCCTCGGTGAAACCTACAATGAGCAGTTCTTC.

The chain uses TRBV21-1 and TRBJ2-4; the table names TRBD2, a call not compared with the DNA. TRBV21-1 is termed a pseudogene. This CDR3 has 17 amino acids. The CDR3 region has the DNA TGTGCCAGCGTCGAGGGAGGGGACACGCTAGCCAAAAACATTCAGTACTTC. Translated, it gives CASVEGGDTLAKNIQYF.

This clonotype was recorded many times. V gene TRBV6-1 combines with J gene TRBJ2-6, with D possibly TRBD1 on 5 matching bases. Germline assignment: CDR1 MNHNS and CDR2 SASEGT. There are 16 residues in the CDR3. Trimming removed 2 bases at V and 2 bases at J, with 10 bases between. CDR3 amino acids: CASSEQGMAGANVLTF. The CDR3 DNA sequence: TGTGCCAGCAGTGAACAGGGTATGGCTGGGGCCAACGTCCTGACTTTC.

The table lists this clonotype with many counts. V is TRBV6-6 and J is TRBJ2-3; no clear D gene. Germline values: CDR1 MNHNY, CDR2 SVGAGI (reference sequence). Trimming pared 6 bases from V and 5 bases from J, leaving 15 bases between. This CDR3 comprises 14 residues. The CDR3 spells CASSRGSSEDTQYF. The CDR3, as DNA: TGTGCCAGCAGCCGTGGGTCCTCGGAAGATACGCAGTATTTT.

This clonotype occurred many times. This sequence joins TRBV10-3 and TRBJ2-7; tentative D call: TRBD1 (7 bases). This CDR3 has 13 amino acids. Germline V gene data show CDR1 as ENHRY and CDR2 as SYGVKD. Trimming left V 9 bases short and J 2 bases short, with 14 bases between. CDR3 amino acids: CAIRGQGAYEQYF. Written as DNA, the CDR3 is TGTGCCATTCGGGGGCAGGGGGCCTACGAGCAGTACTTC.

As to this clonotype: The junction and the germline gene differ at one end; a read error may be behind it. CDR3 amino acids: CASGGFTGAFF. The CDR3 bases are TGTGCCAGCGGGGGGTTCACTGGAGCTTTCTTT. J is TRBJ1-1 and V is TRBV6-2 or TRBV6-3; tentatively, D is TRBD1 (5 bases). This CDR3 is 11 amino acids long. Germline V CDR1 and CDR2: MNHEY, SVGEGT.

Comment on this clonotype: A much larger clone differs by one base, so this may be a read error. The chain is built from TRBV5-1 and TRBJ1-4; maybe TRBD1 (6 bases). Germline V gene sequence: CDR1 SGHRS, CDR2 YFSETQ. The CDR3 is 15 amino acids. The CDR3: CASSTPGATNEELFF. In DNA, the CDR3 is TGTGCCAGCAGCACTCCAGGGGCCACTAATGAAGAACTGTTTTTT.

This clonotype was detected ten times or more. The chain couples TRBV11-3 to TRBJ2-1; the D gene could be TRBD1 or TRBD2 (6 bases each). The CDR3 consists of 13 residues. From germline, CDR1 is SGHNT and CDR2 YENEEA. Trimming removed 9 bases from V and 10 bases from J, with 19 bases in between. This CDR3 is CASSTGRDSEQFF. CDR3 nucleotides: TGTGCCAGTTCGACAGGCCGGGACTCCGAGCAGTTCTTC.

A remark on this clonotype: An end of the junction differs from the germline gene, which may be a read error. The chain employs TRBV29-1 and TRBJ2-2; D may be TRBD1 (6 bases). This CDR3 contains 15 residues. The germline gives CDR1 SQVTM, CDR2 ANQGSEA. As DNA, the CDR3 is TGCAGCGTTATACCGACAGAGTGGGACACCGGGGAGCTGTTATTT. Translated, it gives CSVIPTEWDTGELLF.

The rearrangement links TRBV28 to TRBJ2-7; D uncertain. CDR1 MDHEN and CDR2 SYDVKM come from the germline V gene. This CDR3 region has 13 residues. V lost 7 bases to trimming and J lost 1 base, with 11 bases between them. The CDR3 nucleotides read TGTGCCAGCATCGAAAGGTCTTCCTACGAGCAGTACTTC. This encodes CASIERSSYEQYF.

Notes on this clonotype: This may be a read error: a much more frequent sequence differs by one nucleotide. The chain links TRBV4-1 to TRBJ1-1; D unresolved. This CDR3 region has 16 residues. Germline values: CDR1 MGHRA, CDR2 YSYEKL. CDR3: CASSQDSGPTNTQAFF. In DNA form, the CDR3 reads TGCGCCAGCAGCCAAGACTCCGGGCCCACAAACACTCAAGCTTTCTTT.

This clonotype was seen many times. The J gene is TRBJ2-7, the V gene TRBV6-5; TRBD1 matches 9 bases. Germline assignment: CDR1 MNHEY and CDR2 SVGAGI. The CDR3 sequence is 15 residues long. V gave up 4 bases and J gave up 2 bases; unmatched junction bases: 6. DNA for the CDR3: TGTGCCAGCAGTTCTCGGGACAGGGTCGCCTACGAGCAGTACTTC. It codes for CASSSRDRVAYEQYF.